The next 24 T cell receptor beta chains were all read from a single sample in a study of T cell clusters in autoimmune cytopenias. Multiplex touch-down PCR amplified TRB using TRB-A and TRB-B pools in one tube. TCRdb reprocessed the multiplex PCR reads; each CDR3 protein has one entry and no DNA is given. The sample holds about 4,500 distinct CDR3 sequences. Some 39,000 genome equivalents of blood DNA were amplified for TRB. This sample also belongs to another study, concerning T cell repertoires in aging, cancer and after chemotherapy.

Sequenced material: peripheral blood. These TCRs come from a human donor in good health.

The chain is built from TRBV13 and TRBJ2-1; the D gene TCRdb calls, TRBD1, cannot be checked with no DNA. Germline V gives CDR1 PRHDT, CDR2 FYEKMQ (reference sequence). This CDR3 contains 15 residues. The CDR3 is CASSAPMAGGNEQFF.

J is TRBJ1-3 and V is TRBV7-2; TCRdb selects TRBD1, and the lack of DNA leaves this call unchecked. The germline V gene has CDR1 SGHTA and CDR2 FQGNSA. This CDR3 is 20 amino acids long. The chain's CDR3 is CASSPRSLGAGLNSGNTIYF.

The chain combines TRBV27 with TRBJ2-2; TCRdb lists TRBD1, though no DNA is available to test this call. This CDR3 has 18 amino acids. Germline CDR1 reads MNHEY; CDR2 reads SMNVEV (reference sequence). The CDR3: CASSWVRTGVSNTGELFF.

This chain links TRBV10-3 with TRBJ1-1; TCRdb's D gene call, TRBD1, goes unchecked for lack of DNA. The CDR3 loop spans 16 amino acids. CDR1 is ENHRY, CDR2 SYGVKD, per germline. The CDR3 region is CAISESPGRGNTEAFF.

This chain joins TRBV27 and TRBJ2-5; the D gene TCRdb calls, TRBD1, cannot be checked with no DNA. This CDR3 has 16 residues. CDR1 is MNHEY, CDR2 SMNVEV, per germline (reference sequence). The CDR3 protein is CASSQYLPGGTETQYF.

CDR3 in amino acids: CASSKPGGITDTQYF. The chain employs TRBV6-2 or TRBV6-3 and TRBJ2-3; TCRdb picks TRBD2, but there is no DNA to check that call. Germline V lookup: CDR1 MNHEY, CDR2 SVGEGT. The CDR3 is 15 amino acids.

This clonotype is classed as medium-sized by frequency. The chain is built from TRBV29-1 and TRBJ2-1; TCRdb names TRBD1, which stays unverified in the absence of DNA. The CDR3 has 13 amino acids. The germline V gene has CDR1 SQVTM and CDR2 ANQGSEA. CDR3: CGAGQGIVTEQFF.

The rearrangement links TRBV6-5 to TRBJ2-5. The CDR3 has 13 residues. Germline CDR1 MNHEY, CDR2 SVGAGI. The CDR3 is CASSYLGSETQYF.

The chain has TRBV5-4 and TRBJ2-2; TCRdb gives TRBD1 as the D gene, but with no DNA this cannot be confirmed. This CDR3 is 15 amino acids long. CDR1 and CDR2 (germline): SGHNT, YYREEE (reference sequence). CDR3 amino acids: CASSFAGTYTGELFF.

This chain links TRBV30 with TRBJ2-7; TCRdb's assignment of TRBD1 cannot be checked, as there is no DNA. Germline CDR1 is GTSNPN and CDR2 is SVGIG (reference sequence). The CDR3 is made up of 14 amino acids. Here the CDR3 reads CAWNSGVLSYEQYF.

This CDR3 reads CAWEGQGGNTIYF. This chain joins TRBV30 and TRBJ1-3; TCRdb returns TRBD1, unconfirmable since there is no DNA. The CDR3 is made up of 13 amino acids. The germline V gene encodes CDR1 GTSNPN and CDR2 SVGIG (reference sequence).

J is TRBJ2-7 and V is TRBV4-3. Germline CDR1 and CDR2: LGHNA and YSLEER. This CDR3 has 13 residues. The CDR3 sequence is CASSQVNVGEQYF.

The chain has TRBV18 and TRBJ1-1. The germline V gene encodes CDR1 KGHSH and CDR2 LQKENI. This CDR3 region has 13 residues. The CDR3 region is CASSPQTLNEAFF. Filled out from reference TRBV18 and TRBJ1-1, the complete variable domain reads NAGVMQNPRHLVRRRGQEARLRCSPMKGHSHVYWYRQLPEEGLKFMVYLQKENIIDESGMPKERFSAEFPKEGPSILRIQQVVRGDSAAYFCASSPQTLNEAFFGQGTRLTVV.

This clonotype is called medium-sized based on its frequency. V gene TRBV15 combines with J gene TRBJ2-5; as DNA is missing, the TRBD1 call by TCRdb cannot be tested. Germline CDR1 LNHNV, CDR2 YYDKDF (reference sequence). This CDR3 comprises 14 residues. The CDR3: CATSTNRGRETQYF.

This clonotype ranks as medium-sized in terms of frequency. This chain uses TRBV7-4 with TRBJ2-3. This CDR3 spans 16 amino acids. In germline, CDR1 is SGHVT, CDR2 SQSDAQ. This CDR3 is CASSSDADGNTDTQYF.

This rearrangement joins TRBV4-2 to TRBJ2-4; TCRdb designates TRBD2, a call that cannot be tested without DNA. The CDR3 sequence is 16 residues long. CDR1 is LGHNA and CDR2 is YNFKEQ in the germline V gene. The CDR3 loop is CASSQVGEGRLNIQYF.

The J gene is TRBJ2-6, the V gene TRBV6-2 or TRBV6-3; as DNA is missing, the TRBD1 call by TCRdb cannot be tested. The V gene's germline CDR1 is MNHEY and CDR2 SVGEGT. This CDR3 is 15 amino acids long. Here the CDR3 reads CASSITGAGANVLTF.

The V call is TRBV18, the J call TRBJ2-2. The CDR3 covers 15 residues. Germline values: CDR1 KGHSH, CDR2 LQKENI. CDR3: CASLDLPVDTGELFF.

The V gene is TRBV5-6, the J gene TRBJ1-2; TCRdb proposes TRBD1, but this gene call is untestable without DNA. The CDR3 consists of 19 residues. Per germline, CDR1 SGHDT and CDR2 YYEEEE. This chain's CDR3 is CASSYYTGSGPSQRYGYTF.

The chain recombines TRBV19 with TRBJ1-5; the TCRdb call, TRBD1, lacks DNA for checking. Looked up from germline, CDR1 is LNHDA and CDR2 is SQIVND (reference sequence). The CDR3 extends over 15 amino acids. CDR3 region: CASSSQQGSNQPQHF.

This chain uses TRBV27 with TRBJ2-7; TCRdb's assignment of TRBD1 cannot be checked, as there is no DNA. Per the germline V gene, CDR1 is MNHEY and CDR2 is SMNVEV (reference sequence). This CDR3 contains 15 residues. This CDR3 is CASSLFGTASYEQYF.

CDR3 sequence reads: CASSRGTGANVLTF. V and J are TRBV19 and TRBJ2-6; lacking DNA, the TRBD1 call made by TCRdb goes unchecked. The CDR3 covers 14 residues. Germline CDR1 reads LNHDA; CDR2 reads SQIVND (reference sequence).

This chain connects TRBV15 to TRBJ1-5; there is no DNA to check the TCRdb D call of TRBD1. The germline V gene has CDR1 LNHNV and CDR2 YYDKDF (reference sequence). The CDR3 runs 16 residues. CDR3 region: CATSRDRTSPNQPQHF.

The chain employs TRBV18 and TRBJ1-5; TCRdb outputs TRBD1, but without DNA this stays unchecked. CDR1 and CDR2 from the germline V gene are KGHSH and LQKENI. This CDR3 comprises 13 residues. The CDR3 loop is CASSQSQDQPQHF. Full variable domain (rest looked up from reference TRBV18 and TRBJ1-5): NAGVMQNPRHLVRRRGQEARLRCSPMKGHSHVYWYRQLPEEGLKFMVYLQKENIIDESGMPKERFSAEFPKEGPSILRIQQVVRGDSAAYFCASSQSQDQPQHFGDGTRLSIL.